The 15 T cell receptor beta chains below come from one sample, sequenced in a study of blood T cell repertoires in COVID-19. Sequencing was performed with immunoSEQ multiplex PCR; in TCRdb, only in-frame clones are kept and a portion is missing. This sample yields tens of thousands of clones, of which about 92% are seen a single time; around 6% belongs to the top ten. The sample was peripheral blood. The receptors derive from a woman aged 60-75 years with active COVID-19.

The chain recombines TRBV28 with TRBJ2-1, with 9 bases fitting TRBD2. The CDR3 has 18 residues. Germline CDR1 reads MDHEN; CDR2 reads SYDVKM. The V and J ends lost 3 bases and 0 bases, in that order; junction bases with no gene match: 9. The CDR3 spells CASSLGLATWSSYNEQFF. The CDR3 bases are TGTGCCAGCAGTTTGGGACTAGCAACTTGGAGCTCCTACAATGAGCAGTTCTTC.

This chain uses TRBV14 with TRBJ2-3; D remains unclear. This CDR3 has 13 amino acids. V was clipped by 2 bases and J by 1 base, with 4 bases between them. Germline CDR1 is SGHDN and CDR2 is FVKESK. CDR3 sequence: CASSQFGTDTQYF. The CDR3 coding sequence is TGTGCCAGCAGCCAATTCGGCACAGATACGCAGTATTTT.

The chain employs TRBV7-2 and TRBJ2-3; 9 bases align to TRBD2. The CDR3 totals 15 residues. V lost 5 bases to trimming and J lost 0 bases; unmatched junction nucleotides: 3. Germline V gene data show CDR1 as SGHTA and CDR2 as FQGNSA. The DNA for the CDR3 is TGTGCCAGCAGCCTTAGCGGGGGCAGCACAGATACGCAGTATTTT. As protein: CASSLSGGSTDTQYF.

The V and J genes are TRBV21-1 and TRBJ2-5; the table's D call, TRBD1, has no DNA check behind it. TRBV21-1 corresponds to a pseudogene. The CDR3 has 18 residues. CDR3: CASSKWETGGKLGETQYF. DNA for the CDR3: TGTGCCAGCAGCAAATGGGAGACAGGGGGCAAGTTAGGAGAGACCCAGTACTTC.

The chain uses TRBV19 and TRBJ1-4; D is perhaps TRBD1 (5 bases). Deletions cut 5 bases from V and 5 bases from J, with 21 bases between. Germline V CDR1 and CDR2: LNHDA, SQIVND (reference sequence). The CDR3 runs to 17 residues. DNA of the CDR3: TGTGCCAGTAGTCGAACAATAACAGGAAACCTCAATGAAAAACTGTTTTTT. Translated: CASSRTITGNLNEKLFF.

This chain links TRBV6-6 with TRBJ2-2, with TRBD2 matching 10 bases. Losses at the gene ends were 5 bases for V and 4 bases for J; bases not matched to a gene: 1. The CDR3 is 14 residues long. Germline CDR1 is MNHNY and CDR2 is SVGAGI (reference sequence). This chain's CDR3 is CASSLAGATGELFF. CDR3 DNA sequence: TGTGCCAGCAGTCTAGCGGGAGCCACCGGGGAGCTGTTTTTT.

The J gene is TRBJ2-5, the V gene TRBV2, with 8 bases lining up with TRBD1. Germline V gene sequence: CDR1 SNHLY, CDR2 FYNNEI. CDR3 length: 14 residues. The V gene end was trimmed by 5 bases and the J gene end by 1 base; junction bases not matched to a gene: 3. The CDR3 coding sequence is TGTGCCAGCAGTACGGACAGGGCCCAAGAGACCCAGTACTTC. Translating gives CASSTDRAQETQYF.

CDR3 in amino acids: CASRRALREEETQYF. CDR3 nucleotide sequence: TGCGCCAGCAGGAGGGCCTTGAGGGAGGAAGAGACCCAGTACTTC. This sequence joins TRBV10-2 and TRBJ2-5, with D perhaps TRBD2 (6 bases). The CDR3 is 15 amino acids. V shed 6 bases and J shed 3 bases, with 17 bases lying between them. Germline V gene sequence: CDR1 WSHSY, CDR2 SAAADI.

The rearrangement uses TRBV27 and TRBJ2-3; D unresolved. Germline CDR1 MNHEY, CDR2 SMNVEV (reference sequence). This CDR3 comprises 13 residues. The germline V and J ends were trimmed by 11 bases and 5 bases, with 17 bases remaining between them. CDR3 sequence reads: CASRSVEEDTQYF. The CDR3 DNA is TGTGCCTCCCGATCCGTCGAGGAAGATACGCAGTATTTT.

V and J are TRBV6-5 and TRBJ2-7, with 10 nucleotides matching TRBD1. From germline, CDR1 is MNHEY and CDR2 SVGAGI. The CDR3 sequence is 14 residues long. V trimming: 2 bases; J trimming: 7 bases; junction bases outside the gene matches: 5. CDR3 region: CASSYAGQGYEQYF. The CDR3 coding sequence is TGTGCCAGCAGTTACGCGGGACAGGGGTATGAGCAGTACTTC.

The chain joins TRBV6-5 to TRBJ1-3; 8 bases match TRBD1. This CDR3 spans 13 amino acids. The trim removed 8 bases at V and 2 bases at J, leaving 2 bases unmatched. CDR1 and CDR2 from the germline V gene are MNHEY and SVGAGI. The CDR3 loop is CASQDRAGNTIYF. CDR3 coding DNA: TGTGCCAGCCAGGACAGGGCTGGAAACACCATATATTTT.

The rearrangement uses TRBV7-3 and TRBJ1-3, with TRBD1 matching over 8 bases. This CDR3 has 15 amino acids. J was trimmed by 2 bases and V by 5 bases; bases with no gene match: 5. Germline V CDR1 and CDR2: SGHTA, FQGTGA. CDR3 coding DNA: TGTGCCAGCAGCAAGACAGGGGCCCCTGGAAACACCATATATTTT. This sequence encodes CASSKTGAPGNTIYF.

The genes are TRBV11-2 and TRBJ1-1, with TRBD1 matching over 10 bases. Germline V lookup: CDR1 SGHAT, CDR2 FQNNGV. This CDR3 has 18 residues. The V and J ends lost 1 base and 4 bases, in that order; junction bases with no gene match: 12. The CDR3 region is CASSLAFSDRGNSTEAFF. Written as DNA, the CDR3 is TGTGCCAGCAGCTTAGCTTTCTCGGACAGGGGGAATAGCACTGAAGCTTTCTTT.

The table lists this clone with a few counts. The V gene is TRBV3-1 (or the pseudogene TRBV3-2), the J gene TRBJ1-1, with unresolved D. V shed 6 bases and J shed 6 bases, with 14 bases lying between them. CDR3 length: 13 residues. Germline V lookup: CDR1 LGHDT, CDR2 YNNKEL (reference sequence). CDR3 in amino acids: CASRPRGSAEAFF. The CDR3 coding sequence is TGTGCCAGCAGGCCCCGAGGGAGCGCTGAAGCTTTCTTT.

The chain joins TRBV29-1 to TRBJ2-7; D might be TRBD2 (6 bases). Germline CDR1 is SQVTM and CDR2 is ANQGSEA. This CDR3 region has 12 residues. The V gene lost 6 bases and the J gene lost 5 bases, with 14 bases spanning the gap. CDR3 DNA sequence: TGCAGCGTCCAAAGCTGGGGGGACGAGCAGTACTTC. Protein: CSVQSWGDEQYF.